Following are 15 T cell receptor beta chains from one sample sequenced in a study of breast tumors, draining lymph nodes, adjacent tissues. TCRdb independently ran MiXCR on the multiplex PCR reads; one entry per CDR3 protein. The sample includes some 100,000 distinct CDR3 sequences, around 21% of them seen just once. Samples came from axillary lymph nodes draining the breast cancer. The material sequenced was axillary lymph node tissue. The receptors come from a female donor with breast cancer. Some clones in this sample may be carry-over from other donors' samples.

This clonotype occurred many times. V gene TRBV5-1 combines with J gene TRBJ2-6; D gene ambiguous. V lost 5 bases and J lost 0, with 6 bases in between. The germline V gene has CDR1 SGHRS and CDR2 YFSETQ. This CDR3 region has 14 residues. The CDR3 protein is CASRRTSGANVLTF. The DNA for the CDR3 is TGCGCCAGCAGGAGGACCTCTGGGGCCAACGTCCTGACTTTC.

This clonotype has at least ten counts. The V gene is TRBV6-2 or TRBV6-3, the J gene TRBJ1-5; no firm D call. From germline, CDR1 is MNHEY and CDR2 SVGEGT. V lost 2 bases and J lost 0, with 8 bases in between. The CDR3 contains 15 residues. The CDR3 DNA follows: TGTGCCAGCAGTTACGGGAAATATAGCAATCAGCCCCAGCATTTT. Residues: CASSYGKYSNQPQHF.

This clonotype was found many times. The rearrangement joins TRBV6-5 to TRBJ1-3, with D perhaps TRBD1 (5 bases). Per the germline V gene, CDR1 is MNHEY and CDR2 is SVGAGI. This CDR3 spans 16 amino acids. Trimming cost V 8 bases and J 0 bases, with 17 bases left between them. CDR3 sequence (DNA): TGTGCCAGCGTATCTAGGGACTTAAACTCTGGAAACACCATATATTTT. It codes for CASVSRDLNSGNTIYF.

This clonotype has at least ten counts. The V call is TRBV2, the J call TRBJ1-5; the match to TRBD1 covers 7 bases. The V gene's germline CDR1 is SNHLY and CDR2 FYNNEI. The CDR3 runs 15 residues. V trimming: 2 bases; J trimming: 3 bases; junction bases outside the gene matches: 4. The CDR3 reads CASSERTGDNQPQHF. The CDR3 DNA sequence: TGTGCCAGCAGTGAAAGGACAGGCGACAATCAGCCCCAGCATTTT.

Ten or more counts support this clonotype. CDR3 DNA sequence: TGCAGTGCTCGGAGGCTAGGGGGAAACACCATATATTTT. It codes for CSARRLGGNTIYF. The rearrangement joins TRBV20-1 to TRBJ1-3, with no clear D. The CDR3 runs to 13 residues. Germline V lookup: CDR1 DFQATT, CDR2 SNEGSKA (reference sequence). Trimming pared 5 bases from V and 4 bases from J, leaving 12 bases between.

This clonotype was observed at least ten times. The V call is TRBV4-1, the J call TRBJ2-3; D is uncertain. The V gene's germline CDR1 is MGHRA and CDR2 YSYEKL. The CDR3 has 13 residues. Between the trimmed V and J ends, which lost 3 bases and 2 bases, there was a span of 6 bases. For the CDR3, the DNA is TGCGCCAGCAGCCAGGTGGCCACAGATACGCAGTATTTT. The encoded protein is CASSQVATDTQYF.

The chain joins TRBV11-3 to TRBJ2-7, with 8 nucleotides matching TRBD2. This CDR3 has 14 amino acids. Germline-derived CDR1 and CDR2 are SGHNT and YENEEA. V gave up 7 bases and J gave up 0 bases; unmatched junction bases: 5. The CDR3 sequence is CASKSGTSSYEQYF. The CDR3 region has the DNA TGTGCCAGCAAGTCCGGGACTAGCTCCTACGAGCAGTACTTC. Supplemented by reference TRBV11-3 and TRBJ2-7, the full variable domain reads EAGVVQSPRYKIIEKKQPVAFWCNPISGHNTLYWYLQNLGQGPELLIRYENEEAVDDSQLPKDRFSAERLKGVDSTLKIQPAELGDSAVYLCASKSGTSSYEQYFGPGTRLTVT.

This clonotype was observed a handful of times. J is TRBJ2-5 and V is TRBV28; 8 bases are shared with TRBD1. This CDR3 has 13 amino acids. The V gene's germline CDR1 is MDHEN and CDR2 SYDVKM. J was trimmed by 4 bases and V by 5 bases; bases with no gene match: 3. CDR3 sequence: CASSTGGRETQYF. The CDR3 DNA follows: TGTGCCAGCAGTACAGGGGGACGAGAGACCCAGTACTTC. Full variable domain (missing parts from reference TRBV28 and TRBJ2-5): DVKVTQSSRYLVKRTGEKVFLECVQDMDHENMFWYRQDPGLGLRLIYFSYDVKMKEKGDIPEGYSVSREKKERFSLILESASTNQTSMYLCASSTGGRETQYFGPGTRLLVL.

There are many counts of this clonotype. The V call is TRBV7-9, the J call TRBJ2-7; D is undetermined. CDR1 and CDR2 from the germline V gene are SEHNR and FQNEAQ (reference sequence). V lost 4 bases to trimming and J lost 0 bases, with 16 bases between them. The CDR3 sequence is 16 residues long. CDR3 in DNA: TGTGCCAGCAGCTCCTCTACCGGGCTAAGCTCCTACGAGCAGTACTTC. It encodes CASSSSTGLSSYEQYF.

This clonotype was counted at least ten times. The chain uses TRBV7-9 and TRBJ1-6; D is possibly TRBD1 (6 bases). The CDR3 runs 17 residues. Germline assignment: CDR1 SEHNR and CDR2 FQNEAQ (reference sequence). Deletions cut 4 bases from V and 0 bases from J, with 13 bases between. The CDR3 region has the DNA TGTGCCAGCAGCTCGGCGAGGGGGACCTCCTATAATTCACCCCTCCACTTT. It translates to CASSSARGTSYNSPLHF.

Ten or more counts support this clonotype. The chain joins TRBV5-1 to TRBJ2-3; D not resolved. Trimming removed 0 bases at V and 2 bases at J, with 10 bases between. This CDR3 spans 15 amino acids. Looked up from germline, CDR1 is SGHRS and CDR2 is YFSETQ. Here the CDR3 reads CASSLVPETTDTQYF. In DNA form, the CDR3 reads TGCGCCAGCAGCTTGGTTCCGGAAACCACAGATACGCAGTATTTT.

This clonotype has ten or more counts. This chain uses TRBV12-3 or TRBV12-4 with TRBJ1-3; no reliable D call. V gave up 3 bases and J gave up 8 bases, with 14 bases separating them. The CDR3 sequence is 14 residues long. CDR3 sequence reads: CASSFVQSGDTIYF. The CDR3 nucleotides read TGTGCCAGCAGTTTTGTACAATCGGGTGACACCATATATTTT.

Comment on this clonotype: Given a much more abundant clone one base away, this may be a read error. This sequence joins TRBV12-3 or TRBV12-4 and TRBJ1-2; D not certain. V lost 6 bases, J lost 1 base, and 15 bases lay in between. The CDR3 has 15 amino acids. In DNA, the CDR3 is TGTGCCAGCAGCCCCGCTTTCCGGGATAACTATGGCTACACCTTC. It translates to CASSPAFRDNYGYTF.

Regarding this clonotype: A read error may be the cause here, since a much bigger clone is one base away. The rearrangement joins TRBV27 to TRBJ1-2; D is undetermined. Trimming left V 8 bases short and J 1 base short, with 5 bases between. The CDR3 consists of 11 residues. The germline V gene has CDR1 MNHEY and CDR2 SMNVEV (reference sequence). DNA for the CDR3: TGTGCCAGCTCCGATAACTATGGCTACACCTTC. This gives the protein CASSDNYGYTF.

The sample holds many counts of this clonotype. In DNA, the CDR3 is TGTGCCAGCAGCTTAAGGACAGGGTTTGTGAATGAGCAGTTCTTC. Its translation is CASSLRTGFVNEQFF. The rearrangement uses TRBV5-8 and TRBJ2-1; 8 bases fit TRBD1. The CDR3 extends over 15 amino acids. Per the germline V gene, CDR1 is SGHTS and CDR2 is YDEGEE. The V gene end was trimmed by 2 bases and the J gene end by 7 bases; junction bases not matched to a gene: 8.